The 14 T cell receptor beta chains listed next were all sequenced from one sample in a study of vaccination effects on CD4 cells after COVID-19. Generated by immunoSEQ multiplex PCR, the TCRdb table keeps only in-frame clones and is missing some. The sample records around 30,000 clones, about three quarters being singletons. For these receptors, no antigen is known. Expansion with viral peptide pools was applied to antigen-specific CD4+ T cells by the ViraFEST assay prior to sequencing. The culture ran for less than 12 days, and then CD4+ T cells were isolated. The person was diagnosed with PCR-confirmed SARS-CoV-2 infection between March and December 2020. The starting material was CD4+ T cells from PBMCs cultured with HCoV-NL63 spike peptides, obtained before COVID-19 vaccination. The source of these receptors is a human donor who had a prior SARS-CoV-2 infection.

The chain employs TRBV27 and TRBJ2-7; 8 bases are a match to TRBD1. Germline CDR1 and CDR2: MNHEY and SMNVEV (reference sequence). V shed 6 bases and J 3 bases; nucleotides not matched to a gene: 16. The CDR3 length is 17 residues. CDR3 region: CASSLRKPGQAYYEQYF. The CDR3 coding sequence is TGTGCCAGCAGCCTCAGGAAACCGGGACAGGCCTACTACGAGCAGTACTTC.

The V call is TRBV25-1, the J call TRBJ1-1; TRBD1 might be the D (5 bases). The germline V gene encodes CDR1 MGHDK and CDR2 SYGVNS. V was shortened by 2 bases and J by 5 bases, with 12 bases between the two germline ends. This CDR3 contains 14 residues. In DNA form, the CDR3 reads TGTGCCAGCAGTGAAGAGGGTGGGGCAACTGAAGCTTTCTTT. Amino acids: CASSEEGGATEAFF.

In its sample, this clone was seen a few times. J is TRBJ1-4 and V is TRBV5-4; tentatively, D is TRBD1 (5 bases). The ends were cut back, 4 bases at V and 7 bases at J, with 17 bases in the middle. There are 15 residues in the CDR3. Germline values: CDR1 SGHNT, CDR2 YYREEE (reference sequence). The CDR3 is CASSGPRDGGEKLFF. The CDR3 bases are TGTGCCAGCAGCGGCCCCCGGGACGGTGGTGAAAAACTGTTTTTT.

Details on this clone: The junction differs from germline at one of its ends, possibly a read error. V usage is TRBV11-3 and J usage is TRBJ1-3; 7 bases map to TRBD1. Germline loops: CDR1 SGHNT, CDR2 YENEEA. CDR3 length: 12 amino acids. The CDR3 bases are TGTGCCAGCAGCAAAAACCCCGGGACAGAAATTTTT. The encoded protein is CASSKNPGTEIF.

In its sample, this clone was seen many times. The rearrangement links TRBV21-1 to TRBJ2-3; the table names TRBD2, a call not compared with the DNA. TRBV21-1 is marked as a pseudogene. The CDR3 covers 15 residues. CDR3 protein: CASIPFRGGADTQYF. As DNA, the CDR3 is TGTGCCAGCATCCCCTTTCGGGGGGGCGCGGATACGCAGTATTTT.

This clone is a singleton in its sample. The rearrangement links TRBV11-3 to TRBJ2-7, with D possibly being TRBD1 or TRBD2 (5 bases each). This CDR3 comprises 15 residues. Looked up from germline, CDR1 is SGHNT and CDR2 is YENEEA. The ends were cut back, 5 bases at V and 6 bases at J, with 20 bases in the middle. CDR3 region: CASSQLNREGLEQYF. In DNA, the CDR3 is TGTGCCAGCAGCCAATTAAATAGAGAGGGGCTCGAGCAGTACTTC.

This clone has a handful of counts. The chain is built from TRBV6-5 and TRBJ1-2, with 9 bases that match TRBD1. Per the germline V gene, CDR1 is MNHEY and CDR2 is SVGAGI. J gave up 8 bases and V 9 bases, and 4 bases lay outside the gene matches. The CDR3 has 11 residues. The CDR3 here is CASRQGVGYTF. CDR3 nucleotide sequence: TGTGCCAGTAGACAGGGGGTGGGCTACACCTTC.

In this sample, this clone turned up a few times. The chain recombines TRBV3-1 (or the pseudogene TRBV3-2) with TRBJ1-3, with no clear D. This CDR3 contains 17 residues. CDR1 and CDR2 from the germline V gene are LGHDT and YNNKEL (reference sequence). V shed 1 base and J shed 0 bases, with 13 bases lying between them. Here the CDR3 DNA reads TGTGCCAGCAGCCAAGTTGGCCGGTCTTACTCTGGAAACACCATATATTTT. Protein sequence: CASSQVGRSYSGNTIYF.

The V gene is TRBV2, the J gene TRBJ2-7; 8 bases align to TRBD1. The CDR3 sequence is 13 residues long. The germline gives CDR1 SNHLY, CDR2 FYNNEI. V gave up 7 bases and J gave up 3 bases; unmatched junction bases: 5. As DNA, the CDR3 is TGTGCCAGCATTTCGGACAGGGTCTACGAGCAGTACTTC. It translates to CASISDRVYEQYF.

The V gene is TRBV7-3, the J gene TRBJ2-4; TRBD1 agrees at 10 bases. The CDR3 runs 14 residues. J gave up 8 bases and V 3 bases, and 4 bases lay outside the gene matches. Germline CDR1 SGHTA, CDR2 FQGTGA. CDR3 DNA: TGTGCCAGCAGCTTCACTGGGACAGGGGACATTCAGTACTTC. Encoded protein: CASSFTGTGDIQYF.

CDR3 protein: CASSATSGRLNEQFF. For the CDR3, the DNA is TGTGCCAGTAGTGCGACTAGCGGGAGGTTGAATGAGCAGTTCTTC. V and J are TRBV19 and TRBJ2-1, with 13 bases that match TRBD2. Unmatched junction bases numbered 5, after V lost 5 bases and J lost 7 bases. The CDR3 is 15 residues long. Germline V gene lookup returns CDR1 LNHDA and CDR2 SQIVND (reference sequence).

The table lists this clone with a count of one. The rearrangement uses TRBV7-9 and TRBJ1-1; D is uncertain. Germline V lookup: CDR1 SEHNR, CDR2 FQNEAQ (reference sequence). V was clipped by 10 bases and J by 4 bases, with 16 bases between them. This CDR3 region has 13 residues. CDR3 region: CANARPRGTEAFF. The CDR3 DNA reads TGTGCCAACGCCAGGCCCCGGGGCACTGAAGCTTTCTTT.

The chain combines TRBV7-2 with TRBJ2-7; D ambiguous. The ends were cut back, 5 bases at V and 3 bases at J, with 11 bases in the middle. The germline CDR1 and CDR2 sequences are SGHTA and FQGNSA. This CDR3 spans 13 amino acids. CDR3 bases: TGTGCCAGCAGCCTTGAACTCTTCTACGAGCAGTACTTC. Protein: CASSLELFYEQYF.

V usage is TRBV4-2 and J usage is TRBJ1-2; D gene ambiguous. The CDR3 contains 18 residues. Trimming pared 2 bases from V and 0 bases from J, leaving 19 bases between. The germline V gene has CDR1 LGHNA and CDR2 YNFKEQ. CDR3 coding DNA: TGTGCCAGCAGCCAAACTAGGGCCAGCATGCCAGCTAACTATGGCTACACCTTC. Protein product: CASSQTRASMPANYGYTF.